Listed here is a single T cell receptor (beta chain). This clonotype was picked up many times. The target of this receptor is not known. No much larger clonotype is one base removed from it; base qualities were not supplied. This sample was included in a study of T cells in Graves' hyperthyroidism and ophthalmopathy (dated by TCRdb to between 2018 and 2021). Looking at the study overall: Peripheral blood was collected at initial diagnosis, before any treatment. After blood sampling, hyperthyroidism patients were treated with methimazole at a starting dose of 30 mg daily, and ophthalmopathy patients were treated with high-dose intravenous methylprednisolone. TCR V-J signatures able to tell the groups apart were searched for in a discovery cohort of 100 patients, of whom more than 40 had Graves' ophthalmopathy and around 58 had stable Graves' hyperthyroidism. Prospective prediction of ophthalmopathy was tested in an independent validation cohort consisting of 18 to 20 hyperthyroidism patients and 15 or so patients who later progressed to ophthalmopathy. The paper reports TCR Vbeta CDR3 sequencing of some 140 peripheral blood samples: fewer than 50 ophthalmopathy, under 85 hyperthyroidism and about 17 progressor patients. The approximately 90 discovery patients were divided at random into training and test sets in a 7:3 ratio. In six Graves' hyperthyroidism patients, the study also compared T-cell repertoires from thyroid tissue with T-cell repertoires from blood.

V loses 3 bases at its end and J loses 11 bases; junction bases beyond the gene matches: 6. The germline V gene (reference sequence) gives CDR1 as SEHNR and CDR2 as FQNEAQ. The CDR3 runs 12 residues from the cysteine to the phenylalanine. The kept DNA is CDR3 alone, 36 bases in frame from the first base. A patient counted as having stable Graves' hyperthyroidism if no progression to ophthalmopathy occurred over 18 months of follow-up. Hyperthyroidism patients were aged 18 to 65 years and newly diagnosed, with disease duration of less than 2 months. Exclusion was applied to patients with uncontrolled infections, other autoimmune diseases, pregnancy or lactation. Diagnoses were established on the basis of clinical symptoms, serum thyroxine and TRAb, thyroid ultrasound, and orbital computed tomography. PBMCs were separated from around 9.1 ml of fresh peripheral blood using Ficoll-Paque density gradient centrifugation. Trizol reagent was used to extract total RNA, and RNA quality was then checked on an Agilent 2100 Bioanalyzer.

Overall results and qualifications from the work: Sample size was not statistically predetermined, and investigators were not blinded to group allocation. A 13 V-J signature model separated ophthalmopathy from stable hyperthyroidism, with 87.88% sensitivity and roughly 81% specificity in cross-validation and 80%/75% in testing. Most expanded thyroid clonotypes (frequency above 0.001) were also detected in blood, a finding suggesting that blood repertoires may reflect thyroid immune responses. In validation, progression to ophthalmopathy was predicted by the model with 70% to 71% sensitivity and roughly 76% specificity, a median of approximately 7.1 months before onset.

TCR beta CDR3 regions were amplified from RNA transcripts. A first-round RT-PCR of the TCR CDR3 used the HTBI primer set with the Qiagen OneStep RT-PCR kit. The libraries were constructed in a second round of multiplex PCR and then size-selected and purified. Libraries were sequenced paired-end with 100 bp reads on an Illumina HiSeq2000. In the source study's methods: SOAPnuke was used to process the raw data, throwing out any read that contained adapters or uncalled bases, had a mean Phred below 15, or lacked an exact constant-primer or identifier match. COPE v1.2.5 was used to merge the high-quality paired reads, and each unique nucleotide sequence was defined as a clonotype. Clonotypes were aligned to IMGT TRBV, TRBD and TRBJ reference segments using MiTCR v1.1. Only V-J combinations with frequency above 0.0001, covering 99% to 99.2% of repertoires, were analysed. A TCS score was defined as the ratio between F50 (clonal expansion) and ExV (chaos), using BLOSUM62-based TCRdist between CDR3 peptides within each V-J. Welch's t-statistics and random forest reduced 500 to 550 V-J features to about 13, which were used in a naive Bayes classifier (R e1071). TCRdb reworked the public reads: Q25 trimming with fastp, MiXCR clone assembly, productive beta chains retained. Each CDR3 protein gets just one entry, which takes the most common genes and DNA from the rows behind it. Here the V and J calls rest on TCRdb's processing, not on the authors' analysis. This sample comprises 300,000 to 400,000 distinct CDR3 sequences, 18% of them detected only once. The biggest ten clones account for less than 65% of the sample.

This receptor was obtained from a woman aged 50 to 60 with Graves' hyperthyroidism. What was sequenced was blood. The chain links TRBV7-9 with TRBJ1-1, with 7 bases in between that match TRBD1. The CDR3 here reads CASSLETGRAFF. Read as DNA, the sequence is TGTGCCAGCAGCTTGGAGACAGGGAGGGCTTTCTTT.